This T cell receptor (beta chain) was identified during a study of T cell responses to AZD1222 COVID-19 vaccine. In regard to this clone: What it recognizes is unknown.

Some clones are missing from TCRdb's copy, which holds only in-frame ones; the method was immunoSEQ multiplex PCR. The repertoire holds 150,000 to 200,000 clones, with 85% to 95% as singletons. The study, taken as a whole, reports: The donors showed a predominance of white British ancestry and of females, with possible underestimation of clonal diversity. The study reported that nearly half of spike-specific TCRs target unmutated variant regions. With dominance at 160-218 and 743-854, vaccine-associated CD4 TCRs spanned spike. Repertoire sampling was restricted to post-peak T cell response timepoints.

This specimen was peripheral blood, taken 28 days after the second dose of the MenACWY control vaccine. The TCR comes from an adult who received the MenACWY meningococcal vaccine as a control.

CDR3 sequence reads: CASSQGTGNSPLHF. The CDR3 coding sequence is TGTGCCAGCAGCCAAGGGACCGGGAATTCACCCCTCCACTTT. J is TRBJ1-6 and V is TRBV3-1 (or the pseudogene TRBV3-2); D is unclear. CDR3 length: 14 amino acids. Germline V gene sequence: CDR1 LGHDT, CDR2 YNNKEL (reference sequence). Trimming took 1 base from V and 7 from J, leaving 8 bases between them.